Listed here are 15 T cell receptor beta chains from one sample, sequenced in a study of patients and donors after allogeneic stem cell transplantation. Using its own MiXCR run on the RT-PCR reads, TCRdb lists one record per CDR3 protein. Of 920,000 or so distinct CDR3 sequences detected, approximately 18% appear once; the ten largest clones hold 5% to 7.5%. What was sequenced was blood, either unsorted or a sorted T cell fraction (not recorded which). The receptors come from a human donor who was either an allogeneic HSCT recipient or a stem cell or donor lymphocyte infusion donor (not recorded which). It is not recorded whose cells these are; they may come from a transplant donor.

This clonotype was found a few times. CDR3 nucleotides: TGCGCCAGCAGCCCACTGAGGACGGACTATGGCTACACCTTC. It translates to CASSPLRTDYGYTF. The chain recombines TRBV5-1 with TRBJ1-2; no firm D call. Looked up from germline, CDR1 is SGHRS and CDR2 is YFSETQ. V shed 4 bases and J shed 3 bases, with 13 bases lying between them. The CDR3 totals 14 residues.

The rearrangement uses TRBV2 and TRBJ2-3; TRBD2 matches at 11 bases. This CDR3 comprises 17 residues. Trimming cost V 4 bases and J 0 bases; bases outside gene matches: 6. In germline, CDR1 is SNHLY, CDR2 FYNNEI. CDR3 amino acids: CASSGLAGSSSTDTQYF. CDR3 in DNA: TGTGCCAGCAGTGGACTAGCGGGATCTTCTAGCACAGATACGCAGTATTTT.

There are a few counts of this clonotype. The chain recombines TRBV4-2 with TRBJ2-2; D gene unclear. The CDR3 spans 16 residues. The ends were cut back, 4 bases at V and 0 bases at J, with 12 bases in the middle. The germline gives CDR1 LGHNA, CDR2 YNFKEQ. The CDR3 DNA reads as TGTGCCAGCAGCCTTGAGGCCCCGCCGAACACCGGGGAGCTGTTTTTT. Its translation is CASSLEAPPNTGELFF.

This clonotype was recorded many times. J is TRBJ2-1 and V is TRBV5-1; 11 bases fit TRBD2. This CDR3 spans 15 amino acids. Germline values: CDR1 SGHRS, CDR2 YFSETQ. The V gene end was trimmed by 1 base and the J gene end by 7 bases; junction bases not matched to a gene: 4. The CDR3 nucleotides are TGCGCCAGCAGCTTGTTAGCGGGAGGGTGGAATGAGCAGTTCTTC. Translated: CASSLLAGGWNEQFF.

The chain has TRBV11-3 and TRBJ2-1; D gene ambiguous. Deletions cut 5 bases from V and 6 bases from J, with 17 bases between. The CDR3 consists of 15 residues. CDR1 SGHNT and CDR2 YENEEA come from the germline V gene. This CDR3 reads CASSPGPSGPNEQFF. CDR3 coding DNA: TGTGCCAGCAGCCCCGGACCGTCGGGTCCCAATGAGCAGTTCTTC. Looking up the rest from reference TRBV11-3 and TRBJ2-1 gives the full variable domain: EAGVVQSPRYKIIEKKQPVAFWCNPISGHNTLYWYLQNLGQGPELLIRYENEEAVDDSQLPKDRFSAERLKGVDSTLKIQPAELGDSAVYLCASSPGPSGPNEQFFGPGTRLTVL.

This clonotype has at least ten counts. The V and J genes are TRBV29-1 and TRBJ2-7; 11 bases are a match to TRBD1. Germline values: CDR1 SQVTM, CDR2 ANQGSEA. The CDR3 is 14 amino acids. Losses at the gene ends were 4 bases for V and 6 bases for J; bases not matched to a gene: 8. The CDR3 DNA follows: TGCAGCGTTGTAACCGGGACAGGGGGTGCCGAGCAGTACTTC. Translated: CSVVTGTGGAEQYF.

The gene calls are TRBV20-1 and TRBJ2-7, with 8 bases aligning to TRBD2. The CDR3 sequence is 15 residues long. V was clipped by 2 bases and J by 0 bases; unmatched bases: 6. Germline V gene lookup returns CDR1 DFQATT and CDR2 SNEGSKA (reference sequence). The CDR3 region has the DNA TGCAGTGCTAGACTAGCGGGTAGGAGCTCCTACGAGCAGTACTTC. The encoded protein is CSARLAGRSSYEQYF.

This clonotype was counted only a few times. This may arise from a read error, as a much more abundant clone is one base away. The chain carries TRBV6-1 and TRBJ1-2; the match to TRBD1 covers 8 bases. V dropped 6 bases and J dropped 7; count of bases not matched to a gene: 7. CDR3 size: 13 residues. From germline, CDR1 is MNHNS and CDR2 SASEGT. Here the CDR3 reads CASSPDRAFGYTF. The CDR3 DNA reads TGTGCCAGCAGCCCGGACAGGGCCTTTGGCTACACCTTC.

This chain links TRBV5-6 with TRBJ1-1; D gene unclear. The CDR3 covers 13 residues. Germline V gives CDR1 SGHDT, CDR2 YYEEEE. Deletions cut 5 bases from V and 6 bases from J, with 14 bases between. The CDR3 spells CASRKAVDAEAFF. CDR3 coding DNA: TGTGCCAGCAGGAAAGCAGTCGACGCTGAAGCTTTCTTT.

The chain has TRBV3-1 and TRBJ2-5; 13 bases fit TRBD2. The V gene end was trimmed by 1 base and the J gene end by 2 bases; junction bases not matched to a gene: 10. The CDR3 has 19 residues. Germline V gene lookup returns CDR1 LGHDT and CDR2 YNNKEL (reference sequence). This chain's CDR3 is CASSQAGTSGKVGQETQYF. The CDR3, as DNA: TGTGCCAGCAGCCAAGCCGGGACTAGCGGGAAGGTTGGGCAAGAGACCCAGTACTTC.

This chain joins TRBV7-9 and TRBJ2-7; D not certain. The V gene lost 5 bases and the J gene lost 0 bases, with 11 bases spanning the gap. The germline gives CDR1 SEHNR, CDR2 FQNEAQ (reference sequence). The CDR3 runs to 14 residues. The CDR3 nucleotides read TGTGCCAGCAGCCCCTCAGAAGGCTCCTACGAGCAGTACTTC. Translation gives CASSPSEGSYEQYF.

This chain connects TRBV24-1 to TRBJ2-1; TRBD2 aligns across 8 bases. This CDR3 spans 16 amino acids. J was trimmed by 9 bases and V by 4 bases; bases with no gene match: 13. Germline CDR1 is KGHDR and CDR2 is SFDVKD. The CDR3 nucleotides read TGTGCCACCAGTGAGATGAGCGGGAGTATTTGGGGTGAGCAGTTCTTC. Translation gives CATSEMSGSIWGEQFF.

This clonotype was counted a few times. The chain carries TRBV7-3 and TRBJ1-1; D is perhaps TRBD1 (5 bases). CDR1 is SGHTA, CDR2 FQGTGA, per germline. The V end was cut by 5 bases, the J end by 0 bases, with 19 bases between. This CDR3 region has 17 residues. The DNA of the CDR3 is TGTGCCAGCAGCCACCCCGTCCGAGGGACTATGAACACTGAAGCTTTCTTT. It specifies CASSHPVRGTMNTEAFF.

J is TRBJ1-3 and V is TRBV20-1; D is unresolved. Germline CDR1 is DFQATT and CDR2 is SNEGSKA (reference sequence). This CDR3 is built from 12 residues. V lost 6 bases, J lost 2 bases, and 8 bases lay in between. The DNA for the CDR3 is TGCAGTGCCCCTACACCTGGAAACACCATATATTTT. It translates to CSAPTPGNTIYF.

This clonotype was found a few times. For the CDR3, the DNA is TGCAGTGCCTTGACAGGGCTGGTCTTCAAAAACATTCAGTACTTC. Translated, it gives CSALTGLVFKNIQYF. This chain connects TRBV20-1 to TRBJ2-4; 7 bases map to TRBD1. V shed 6 bases and J 3 bases; nucleotides not matched to a gene: 11. The CDR3 is 15 amino acids. CDR1 is DFQATT and CDR2 is SNEGSKA in the germline V gene (reference sequence).